The 15 T cell receptor beta chains listed next were all sequenced from one sample in a study of cytomegalovirus exposure and HLA in healthy donors. Both 60 Vbeta primers and 13 Jbeta primers went into the PCR. The assay was immunoSEQ multiplex PCR, and TCRdb's table has in-frame clones only and misses some. The sample lists about 140,000 clones, around 80% occurring once. The source material was PBMCs. These receptors were obtained from a man between 40 and 49 years old in good health and CMV-seropositive.

The chain couples TRBV29-1 to TRBJ1-3; D unresolved. CDR1 SQVTM and CDR2 ANQGSEA come from the germline V gene. CDR3 length: 14 amino acids. Trimming left V 4 bases short and J 4 bases short, with 14 bases between. CDR3 sequence reads: CSVVTPSEGNTIYF. The CDR3 nucleotides read TGCAGCGTTGTGACACCTTCAGAGGGAAACACCATATATTTT.

CDR3 residues: CSVGRGTYGYTF. The CDR3 nucleotides are TGCAGCGTTGGAAGAGGAACGTATGGCTACACCTTC. The J gene is TRBJ1-2, the V gene TRBV29-1; D call uncertain. Deletions cut 4 bases from V and 5 bases from J, with 11 bases between. CDR3 size: 12 residues. The germline CDR1 and CDR2 sequences are SQVTM and ANQGSEA.

This clone was detected only once. The rearrangement joins TRBV28 to TRBJ1-5; TRBD1 matches at 7 bases. This CDR3 spans 14 amino acids. Per germline, CDR1 MDHEN and CDR2 SYDVKM. V lost 0 bases to trimming and J lost 5 bases; unmatched junction nucleotides: 1. The CDR3 region has the DNA TGTGCCAGCAGTTTATGGCAGGGGGATCAGCCCCAGCATTTT. This encodes CASSLWQGDQPQHF. Together with reference TRBV28 and TRBJ1-5, the CDR3 gives the full variable domain: DVKVTQSSRYLVKRTGEKVFLECVQDMDHENMFWYRQDPGLGLRLIYFSYDVKMKEKGDIPEGYSVSREKKERFSLILESASTNQTSMYLCASSLWQGDQPQHFGDGTRLSIL.

This clone was seen just once. The chain couples TRBV30 to TRBJ2-3, with a possible D match to TRBD2 (6 bases). Per germline, CDR1 GTSNPN and CDR2 SVGIG (reference sequence). Trimming shortened V by 1 base and J by 1 base, and 15 bases separated the two germline ends. The CDR3 sequence is 16 residues long. The CDR3 loop reads CAWSGARDRGTDTQYF. The CDR3 DNA follows: TGTGCCTGGAGTGGGGCGCGGGATCGTGGCACAGATACGCAGTATTTT.

The rearrangement links TRBV6-5 to TRBJ2-5; 8 bases match TRBD1. The CDR3 totals 14 residues. CDR1 is MNHEY, CDR2 SVGAGI, per germline. Trimming at V came to 2 bases and at J to 3 bases, leaving 2 bases not matched to a gene. The CDR3: CASSYAGGEETQYF. The CDR3 region has the DNA TGTGCCAGCAGTTACGCAGGGGGCGAAGAGACCCAGTACTTC.

This clone came up once. J is TRBJ1-1 and V is TRBV5-4; tentatively, D is TRBD1 (6 bases). Germline CDR1 and CDR2: SGHNT and YYREEE (reference sequence). The CDR3 runs 14 residues. Between the trimmed V and J ends, which lost 4 bases and 1 base, there was a span of 11 bases. Written as DNA, the CDR3 is TGTGCCAGCAGCCCTAGGGGGGGGAACACTGAAGCTTTCTTT. This sequence encodes CASSPRGGNTEAFF.

This clone was seen a few times. The genes are TRBV6-1 and TRBJ2-7; TRBD2 aligns across 10 bases. With V trimmed by 4 bases and J by 4 bases, 4 bases remained unmatched. The V gene's germline CDR1 is MNHNS and CDR2 SASEGT. This CDR3 is 14 amino acids long. CDR3 residues: CASSAQAGGYEQYF. The CDR3 DNA reads as TGTGCCAGCAGTGCTCAAGCGGGAGGGTACGAGCAGTACTTC.

This clone was recorded a few times. The J gene is TRBJ1-4, the V gene TRBV4-1; 7 positions match TRBD1. With V trimmed by 0 bases and J by 8 bases, 9 bases remained unmatched. The CDR3 has 16 amino acids. The V gene's germline CDR1 is MGHRA and CDR2 YSYEKL. CDR3 sequence: CASSQDLGAGGEKLFF. DNA for the CDR3: TGCGCCAGCAGCCAAGATCTGGGGGCAGGGGGGGAAAAACTGTTTTTT.

The rearrangement joins TRBV19 to TRBJ2-5; tentative D call: TRBD1 (6 bases). Trimming shortened V by 7 bases and J by 5 bases, and 14 bases separated the two germline ends. CDR3 length equals 13 residues. Germline-derived CDR1 and CDR2 are LNHDA and SQIVND (reference sequence). CDR3 nucleotides: TGTGCCAGTATGTCCAGGGGCGGGGAGACCCAGTACTTC. Residues: CASMSRGGETQYF.

There are a few counts of this clone. V usage is TRBV5-5 and J usage is TRBJ2-1, with 11 bases aligning to TRBD1. V shed 2 bases and J 5 bases; nucleotides not matched to a gene: 6. Germline CDR1 and CDR2: SGHKS and YYEKEE (reference sequence). The CDR3 is made up of 16 amino acids. CDR3 nucleotides: TGTGCCAGCAGCTTCCGGGACAGGGGGTTCAACAATGAGCAGTTCTTC. It is translated as CASSFRDRGFNNEQFF.

This chain links TRBV5-4 with TRBJ1-1; D ambiguous. Germline V lookup: CDR1 SGHNT, CDR2 YYREEE (reference sequence). CDR3 length equals 13 residues. V was pared by 4 bases and J by 5 bases, with 12 bases between. CDR3 in DNA: TGTGCCAGCAGCCCCTCAGGTGGAACTGAAGCTTTCTTT. Its protein product is CASSPSGGTEAFF. The whole variable domain, remainder taken from reference TRBV5-4 and TRBJ1-1, is ETGVTQSPTHLIKTRGQQVTLRCSSQSGHNTVSWYQQALGQGPQFIFQYYREEENGRGNFPPRFSGLQFPNYSSELNVNALELDDSALYLCASSPSGGTEAFFGQGTRLTVV.

The rearrangement links TRBV7-9 to TRBJ2-2; 7 nucleotides align to TRBD1. The V and J ends lost 5 bases and 5 bases, in that order; junction bases with no gene match: 5. The germline CDR1 and CDR2 sequences are SEHNR and FQNEAQ (reference sequence). The CDR3 totals 14 residues. DNA of the CDR3: TGTGCCAGCAGCCCCGACAGGGAGACCGGGGAGCTGTTTTTT. Protein product: CASSPDRETGELFF.

About this clone itself: One end of the junction fails to match germline, which may point to a read error. J is TRBJ2-3 and V is TRBV7-9; tentative D call: TRBD2 (6 bases). The germline V gene has CDR1 SEHNR and CDR2 FQNEAQ (reference sequence). This CDR3 contains 15 residues. CDR3 region: CSSSLGAGRTDTQYF. In nucleotides, the CDR3 is TGTTCCAGCAGCTTAGGGGCAGGGAGGACAGATACGCAGTATTTT.

V usage is TRBV7-3 and J usage is TRBJ1-6, with unresolved D. The CDR3 has 13 residues. Germline assignment: CDR1 SGHTA and CDR2 FQGTGA. Trimming took 3 bases from V and 7 from J, leaving 7 bases between them. CDR3 sequence (DNA): TGTGCCAGCAGCTTCGGAGCGAATTCACCCCTCCACTTT. As protein: CASSFGANSPLHF.

This clone showed up just once. The genes are TRBV27 and TRBJ2-1, with TRBD1 matching 12 bases. Germline values: CDR1 MNHEY, CDR2 SMNVEV (reference sequence). The CDR3 is 15 residues long. Losses at the gene ends were 3 bases for V and 7 bases for J; bases not matched to a gene: 4. CDR3 nucleotides: TGTGCCAGCAGTTTCCGGGACAGGGGGCGGAATGAGCAGTTCTTC. It encodes CASSFRDRGRNEQFF.